This T cell receptor beta chain was recorded in a study of blood T cell repertoires in COVID-19. Study in general: Acute and convalescent COVID-19 samples came from the United States, Italy and Spain. The analysed material was cDNA or gDNA that came from T cells, B-cell-depleted T cells, or PBMCs.

This clone appeared a few times. Original methodology: Nucleated cell counts were estimated from reference gene primer amplification. Assay: immunoSEQ multiplex PCR; the TCRdb copy retains only in-frame clones and omits some. V and J calls and clone size come straight from that table; D and trimming were deduced from the DNA. This table holds 160,000 or so clones, approximately 80% found once. V dropped 5 bases and J dropped 4 bases, with 9 bases sitting between them. This CDR3 comprises 13 residues. Germline V gene data show CDR1 as SEHNR and CDR2 as FQNEAQ (reference sequence). V and J are TRBV7-9 and TRBJ1-5; weak D call: TRBD1 (6 bases). Sequencing was carried out using peripheral blood. The clonotype comes from a human donor in a cohort sampled during active COVID-19. The CDR3 sequence is CASSATGNQPQHF. As DNA, the CDR3 is TGTGCCAGCAGCGCTACAGGGAATCAGCCCCAGCATTTT.